This TCR beta chain was captured in a study of blood T cell repertoires in COVID-19. Study at large: In each case, the material was cDNA or gDNA derived from T cells, B-cell-depleted T cells, or PBMCs.

Produced via immunoSEQ multiplex PCR; TCRdb's table is partial and in-frame only. The top ten hold 1% to 1.5% of the sample, which has about 380,000 clones, 70% to 90% seen once. Cohorts were assigned according to the clinical history that participants reported. Donors in Cohort 3 counted as recovered after two negative PCRs, clearance, or symptom resolution. This sequence originates from a man aged 25-45 years who had recovered from COVID-19. Material for sequencing was PBMCs or T cells enriched from blood (not recorded which).

CDR3 region: CASSHRTQSPDTIYF. The CDR3 nucleotides are TGTGCCAGCAGCCATAGGACACAATCCCCCGACACCATATATTTT. The rearrangement links TRBV3-1 (or the pseudogene TRBV3-2) to TRBJ1-3, with a weak D call TRBD1 (5 bases). The CDR3 contains 15 residues. With 3 bases removed from V and 8 bases from J, the gap between germline ends came to 17 bases. The germline CDR1 and CDR2 sequences are LGHDT and YNNKEL (reference sequence).